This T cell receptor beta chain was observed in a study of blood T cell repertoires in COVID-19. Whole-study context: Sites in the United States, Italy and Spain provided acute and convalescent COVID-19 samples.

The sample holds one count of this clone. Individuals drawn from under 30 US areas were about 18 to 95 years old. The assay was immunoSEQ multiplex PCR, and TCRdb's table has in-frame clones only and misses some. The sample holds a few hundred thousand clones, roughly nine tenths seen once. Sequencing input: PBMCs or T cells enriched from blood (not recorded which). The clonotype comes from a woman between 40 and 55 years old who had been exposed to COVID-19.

CDR3 sequence (DNA): TGTGCCAGTAGTATGGTCAGGGGAAACACCGGGGAGCTGTTTTTT. Protein sequence: CASSMVRGNTGELFF. The chain links TRBV19 to TRBJ2-2, with D possibly TRBD1 on 6 matching bases. The CDR3 is 15 amino acids. The germline V and J ends were trimmed by 3 bases and 2 bases, with 10 bases remaining between them. Germline values: CDR1 LNHDA, CDR2 SQIVND (reference sequence).